The rows below give T cell receptor beta chains drawn from one sample of a study of control samples from healthy donors and cancer patients. Some clones are missing from TCRdb's copy, which holds only in-frame ones; the method was immunoSEQ multiplex PCR. The sample lists roughly 76,000 clones; roughly 93% were seen once. The material sequenced was PBMCs. These receptors were obtained from a woman between 35 and 50 years old with lung cancer. Both conserved end residues are part of each CDR3. D genes are given only for firm matches. Where a row states a size, it is once, few, many or the class of an expanded clone; other rows omit it.

d_gene	abundance	j_gene	v_gene	CDR3aa	CDR3nt
TRBD1	NA	TRBJ1-2	TRBV27	CASSLTGAAGYGYTF	TGTGCCAGCAGTTTGACAGGGGCCGCCGGCTATGGCTACACCTTC
TRBD2	NA	TRBJ2-2	TRBV11-2	CASKGLVAGELFF	TGTGCCAGCAAGGGACTAGTGGCCGGGGAGCTGTTTTTT
TRBD1	NA	TRBJ1-5	TRBV6-1	CASSEERGPVNQPQHF	TGTGCCAGCAGTGAAGAGAGGGGGCCTGTCAATCAGCCCCAGCATTTT
TRBD1	NA	TRBJ1-2	TRBV7-9	CASSPGQGNYGYTF	TGTGCCAGCAGCCCGGGACAGGGCAACTATGGCTACACCTTC
NA	NA	TRBJ1-2	TRBV14	CASSRSINYGYTF	TGTGCCAGCAGCCGATCAATTAACTATGGCTACACCTTC
NA	NA	TRBJ2-1	TRBV6-5	CASSYGGAGNEQFF	TGTGCCAGCAGTTACGGGGGGGCGGGCAATGAGCAGTTCTTC
NA	NA	TRBJ1-2	TRBV10-3	CAISVEDNYGYTF	TGTGCCATCAGTGTAGAGGACAACTATGGCTACACCTTC
NA	NA	TRBJ1-6	TRBV19	CASSILEGIGNSPLHF	TGTGCCAGTAGTATCCTGGAAGGGATCGGTAATTCACCCCTCCACTTT
NA	NA	TRBJ2-1	TRBV18	CASSPEVLGHNEQFF	TGTGCCAGCTCACCAGAGGTTCTAGGGCACAATGAGCAGTTCTTC
NA	NA	TRBJ1-2	TRBV9	CASSVGTEGFNYGYTF	TGTGCCAGCAGCGTAGGTACAGAGGGGTTTAACTATGGCTACACCTTC
NA	NA	TRBJ1-5	TRBV6-5	CASSTGLGNQPQHF	TGTGCCAGCAGTACAGGGTTAGGCAATCAGCCCCAGCATTTT
NA	NA	TRBJ2-1	TRBV27	CASSNTNLPLNEQFF	TGTGCCAGCAGCAACACGAATCTACCCCTCAATGAGCAGTTCTTC
NA	NA	TRBJ1-6	TRBV11-2	CASSLAGSTLHF	TGTGCCAGCAGCTTAGCCGGCTCGACCCTCCACTTT
TRBD1	NA	TRBJ1-6	TRBV28	CASSTLGQGVSPLHF	TGTGCCAGCAGTACCCTGGGACAGGGTGTTTCACCCCTCCACTTT
NA	NA	TRBJ2-3	TRBV6-5	CATNRETDTQYF	TGTGCCACCAATCGGGAAACAGATACGCAGTATTTT
NA	NA	TRBJ2-3	TRBV19	CASSWGQADTQYF	TGTGCCAGTAGCTGGGGCCAAGCCGATACGCAGTATTTT
NA	NA	TRBJ2-2	TRBV7-8	CASSLSFTGELFF	TGTGCCAGCAGCTTGAGCTTCACCGGGGAGCTGTTTTTT
TRBD1	few	TRBJ2-3	TRBV3-1/TRBV3-2	CASSQRDRFTDTQYF	TGTGCCAGCAGCCAGCGGGACAGGTTCACAGATACGCAGTATTTT
TRBD2	NA	TRBJ2-3	TRBV6-6	CASSPSGGTDTQYF	TGTGCCAGCAGCCCAAGCGGGGGCACAGATACGCAGTATTTT
NA	NA	TRBJ1-4	TRBV7-9	CASSLIQGGSEKLFF	TGTGCCAGCAGCCTTATCCAGGGCGGGAGTGAAAAACTGTTTTTT
NA	NA	TRBJ1-1	TRBV18	CASSPRGGMDTEAFF	TGTGCCAGCTCACCAAGGGGGGGGATGGACACTGAAGCTTTCTTT
TRBD2	NA	TRBJ2-1	TRBV6-1	CASSEGTRPYNEQFF	TGTGCCAGCAGTGAAGGGACTAGGCCCTACAATGAGCAGTTCTTC